One and the same sample provided the 25 T cell receptor beta chains below, sequenced in a study of cytomegalovirus exposure and HLA in healthy donors. Using immunoSEQ multiplex PCR, the repertoire was profiled, and TCRdb retains in-frame clones only, with some absent. The sample includes 200,000 to 300,000 clones, around 85% of them seen just once. The sequenced material came from PBMCs. The receptors derive from a woman in her thirties in good health and CMV-seropositive.

This clone was picked up one time. The V and J genes are TRBV30 and TRBJ1-1, with D maybe TRBD1 (5 bases). This CDR3 is built from 13 residues. Germline V gives CDR1 GTSNPN, CDR2 SVGIG (reference sequence). Trimming took off 8 bases at V and 1 base at J, with 14 bases between the two ends. CDR3 region: CAGRGGENTEAFF. The CDR3 nucleotides read TGTGCCGGCCGGGGGGGGGAGAACACTGAAGCTTTCTTT.

The chain recombines TRBV9 with TRBJ1-1; D gene unclear. The V end lost 1 base, the J end lost 5 bases, and 6 bases lay between the germline ends. Germline V gene lookup returns CDR1 SGDLS and CDR2 YYNGEE. This CDR3 contains 12 residues. CDR3 DNA sequence: TGTGCCAGCAGCGTAAGCGGGACTGAAGCTTTCTTT. Protein product: CASSVSGTEAFF.

The chain couples TRBV30 to TRBJ2-1; the D gene is possibly TRBD2 (5 bases). The CDR3 extends over 14 amino acids. Trimming stripped 2 bases from V and 3 bases from J, with 11 bases between. CDR1 is GTSNPN, CDR2 SVGIG, per germline (reference sequence). The CDR3 spells CAWSSGSGYNEQFF. In DNA form, the CDR3 reads TGTGCCTGGAGTAGCGGTTCAGGCTACAATGAGCAGTTCTTC.

This clone was recorded once. The genes are TRBV6-1 and TRBJ1-1; tentative D call: TRBD1 (5 bases). V lost 0 bases and J 3 bases, leaving 11 bases between the germline ends. Germline V gene lookup returns CDR1 MNHNS and CDR2 SASEGT. The CDR3 covers 15 residues. CDR3 sequence reads: CASSEAGLLYTEAFF. As DNA, the CDR3 is TGTGCCAGCAGTGAAGCGGGGCTTCTTTACACTGAAGCTTTCTTT.

V usage is TRBV5-1 and J usage is TRBJ2-3; D might be TRBD2 (5 bases). V was pared by 2 bases and J by 5 bases, with 12 bases between. The CDR3 runs 14 residues. Germline V gene sequence: CDR1 SGHRS, CDR2 YFSETQ. CDR3 sequence reads: CASSFPSAGDTQYF. In DNA, the CDR3 is TGCGCCAGCAGCTTTCCCTCGGCGGGAGATACGCAGTATTTT. The variable domain in full, with the rest retrieved from reference TRBV5-1 and TRBJ2-3, is KAGVTQTPRYLIKTRGQQVTLSCSPISGHRSVSWYQQTPGQGLQFLFEYFSETQRNKGNFPGRFSGRQFSNSRSEMNVSTLELGDSALYLCASSFPSAGDTQYFGPGTRLTVL.

This clone came up once. The chain carries TRBV4-1 and TRBJ1-5, with D perhaps TRBD1 (5 bases). Germline values: CDR1 MGHRA, CDR2 YSYEKL. V lost 1 base to trimming and J lost 6 bases, with 13 bases between them. This CDR3 region has 15 residues. In DNA form, the CDR3 reads TGCGCCAGCAGCCAAGGACAGTTCCCGGGTCAGCCCCAGCATTTT. Protein: CASSQGQFPGQPQHF.

The J gene is TRBJ2-5, the V gene TRBV5-6, with 7 bases that match TRBD1. J was trimmed by 7 bases and V by 5 bases; bases with no gene match: 8. The CDR3 is made up of 13 amino acids. Per the germline V gene, CDR1 is SGHDT and CDR2 is YYEEEE. The CDR3 bases are TGTGCCAGCAGTTTGACAGGGATCGGGACCCAGTACTTC. Amino acids: CASSLTGIGTQYF. Filled out from reference TRBV5-6 and TRBJ2-5, the complete variable domain reads DAGVTQSPTHLIKTRGQQVTLRCSPKSGHDTVSWYQQALGQGPQFIFQYYEEEERQRGNFPDRFSGHQFPNYSSELNVNALLLGDSALYLCASSLTGIGTQYFGPGTRLLVL.

This sequence joins TRBV2 and TRBJ1-1, with a tentative D call TRBD1 (5 bases). Germline CDR1 is SNHLY and CDR2 is FYNNEI. V lost 6 bases, J lost 8 bases, and 22 bases lay in between. There are 15 residues in the CDR3. This CDR3 is CASSFQGLGRGEAFF. CDR3 in DNA: TGTGCCAGCAGCTTTCAGGGCCTGGGCCGGGGGGAAGCTTTCTTT.

The chain joins TRBV7-8 to TRBJ2-7, with 8 positions matching TRBD1. The CDR3 is 16 residues long. V dropped 2 bases and J dropped 0; count of bases not matched to a gene: 6. Germline CDR1 SGHVS, CDR2 FQNEAQ. The CDR3 is CASSLPTTGDSYEQYF. Written as DNA, the CDR3 is TGTGCCAGCAGCTTACCGACGACAGGGGACTCCTACGAGCAGTACTTC. Full variable domain (missing parts from reference TRBV7-8 and TRBJ2-7): GAGVSQSPRYKVAKRGQDVALRCDPISGHVSLFWYQQALGQGPEFLTYFQNEAQLDKSGLPSDRFFAERPEGSVSTLKIQRTQQEDSAVYLCASSLPTTGDSYEQYFGPGTRLTVT.

This chain connects TRBV9 to TRBJ2-7; 8 nucleotides agree with TRBD1. Germline V CDR1 and CDR2: SGDLS, YYNGEE. V shed 4 bases, J shed 1 base, and the junction held 7 bases outside the gene matches. This CDR3 comprises 15 residues. CDR3 coding DNA: TGTGCCAGCAGCCTCGGGACAGGATTTTCCTACGAGCAGTACTTC. It translates to CASSLGTGFSYEQYF.

The chain joins TRBV30 to TRBJ2-3; possibly TRBD2 for D (6 bases). This CDR3 is built from 14 residues. Trimming left V 2 bases short and J 1 base short, with 10 bases between. Germline V gene data show CDR1 as GTSNPN and CDR2 as SVGIG (reference sequence). For the CDR3, the DNA is TGTGCCTGGAGTCTGGGGGGTCGCACAGATACGCAGTATTTT. Its protein product is CAWSLGGRTDTQYF.

The rearrangement uses TRBV27 and TRBJ2-7; TRBD2 aligns across 7 bases. J gave up 6 bases and V 7 bases, and 9 bases lay outside the gene matches. Germline assignment: CDR1 MNHEY and CDR2 SMNVEV (reference sequence). The CDR3 is 13 residues long. CDR3: CASTPGLSGEQYF. The CDR3 DNA sequence: TGTGCCAGCACCCCGGGACTATCGGGCGAGCAGTACTTC.

The genes are TRBV7-9 and TRBJ2-3; 7 nucleotides align to TRBD2. Germline-derived CDR1 and CDR2 are SEHNR and FQNEAQ (reference sequence). The CDR3 runs to 16 residues. The trim removed 5 bases at V and 2 bases at J, leaving 10 bases unmatched. CDR3 bases: TGTGCCAGCAGCCTAATATGGGGGAGGGCCACAGATACGCAGTATTTT. This sequence encodes CASSLIWGRATDTQYF.

The V and J genes are TRBV15 and TRBJ2-2; 10 positions agree with TRBD1. CDR3 length: 18 amino acids. The V gene end was trimmed by 1 base and the J gene end by 5 bases; junction bases not matched to a gene: 10. The germline gives CDR1 LNHNV, CDR2 YYDKDF (reference sequence). CDR3 sequence (DNA): TGTGCCACCAGCAGAGTGTCTCCCGGGACAGGGGATACCGGGGAGCTGTTTTTT. It translates to CATSRVSPGTGDTGELFF. Together with reference TRBV15 and TRBJ2-2, the CDR3 gives the full variable domain: DAMVIQNPRYQVTQFGKPVTLSCSQTLNHNVMYWYQQKSSQAPKLLFHYYDKDFNNEADTPDNFQSRRPNTSFCFLDIRSPGLGDTAMYLCATSRVSPGTGDTGELFFGEGSRLTVL.

This chain connects TRBV27 to TRBJ2-7, with D possibly TRBD1 on 6 matching bases. Trimming took off 4 bases at V and 2 bases at J, with 18 bases between the two ends. CDR3 length equals 16 residues. Germline V CDR1 and CDR2: MNHEY, SMNVEV (reference sequence). The CDR3 here is CASSSPRGGPAYEQYF. The CDR3, as DNA: TGTGCCAGCAGTTCCCCCAGAGGGGGTCCTGCCTACGAGCAGTACTTC.

The chain uses TRBV7-9 and TRBJ2-1; D is uncertain. The length of the CDR3 is 10 residues. The V and J ends lost 10 bases and 8 bases respectively, with 9 bases between them. Germline assignment: CDR1 SEHNR and CDR2 FQNEAQ (reference sequence). Here the CDR3 DNA reads TGTGCCACCGAGACTTATGAGCAGTTCTTC. It translates to CATETYEQFF.

The chain employs TRBV10-3 and TRBJ1-4; 10 nucleotides align to TRBD1. CDR1 is ENHRY, CDR2 SYGVKD, per germline. The V and J ends lost 6 bases and 4 bases, in that order; junction bases with no gene match: 2. This CDR3 has 14 amino acids. This CDR3 reads CAIRGDRGNEKLFF. In DNA form, the CDR3 reads TGTGCCATCAGAGGGGACAGGGGTAATGAAAAACTGTTTTTT.

V gene TRBV27 combines with J gene TRBJ2-5; 8 bases are a match to TRBD2. CDR3 length: 16 amino acids. Germline CDR1 is MNHEY and CDR2 is SMNVEV (reference sequence). V was clipped by 4 bases and J by 5 bases; unmatched bases: 12. The CDR3 is CASSYLGGRTGETQYF. Written as DNA, the CDR3 is TGTGCCAGCAGTTATCTTGGCGGGAGGACCGGGGAGACCCAGTACTTC.

The J gene is TRBJ2-1, the V gene TRBV19, with 8 bases aligning to TRBD2. The V segment lost 6 bases and the J segment 2 bases; nucleotides outside the gene matches: 12. The CDR3 is made up of 17 amino acids. In germline, CDR1 is LNHDA, CDR2 SQIVND (reference sequence). DNA for the CDR3: TGTGCCAGTAGCTGGCCCCATTCCGGGAGGGCCTACAATGAGCAGTTCTTC. Amino acid sequence: CASSWPHSGRAYNEQFF.

The chain is built from TRBV11-2 and TRBJ2-7; D possibly corresponds to TRBD2 (5 bases). The V gene's germline CDR1 is SGHAT and CDR2 FQNNGV. V was shortened by 5 bases and J by 3 bases, with 17 bases between the two germline ends. This CDR3 spans 15 amino acids. The CDR3 protein is CASSPIGGDHYEQYF. The CDR3, as DNA: TGTGCCAGCAGCCCGATAGGAGGCGACCACTACGAGCAGTACTTC.

This chain connects TRBV10-1 to TRBJ2-1; perhaps TRBD2 as D (5 bases). V was pared by 4 bases and J by 0 bases, with 13 bases between. Looked up from germline, CDR1 is WNHNN and CDR2 is SYGVQD (reference sequence). The CDR3 is made up of 16 amino acids. CDR3 sequence reads: CASSAEAGPSYNEQFF. CDR3 nucleotide sequence: TGCGCCAGCAGTGCGGAGGCGGGTCCCTCCTACAATGAGCAGTTCTTC.

This clone has just one count. The CDR3 sequence is CASSERADYMNTEAFF. In DNA form, the CDR3 reads TGTGCCAGCAGTGAAAGGGCAGACTACATGAACACTGAAGCTTTCTTT. The chain carries TRBV2 and TRBJ1-1; no reliable D call. Germline lookup yields CDR1 SNHLY and CDR2 FYNNEI. The CDR3 contains 16 residues. V was trimmed by 2 bases and J by 0 bases, leaving 13 bases between them.

This sequence joins TRBV4-1 and TRBJ2-7, with D possibly TRBD1 on 6 matching bases. Trimming removed 0 bases at V and 6 bases at J, with 6 bases between. Per germline, CDR1 MGHRA and CDR2 YSYEKL. This CDR3 is 12 amino acids long. This CDR3 reads CASSQEGGEQYF. In DNA form, the CDR3 reads TGCGCCAGCAGCCAAGAAGGGGGCGAGCAGTACTTC.

In its sample, this clone was seen a few times. The chain employs TRBV29-1 and TRBJ2-3, with 12 bases matching TRBD2. Germline lookup yields CDR1 SQVTM and CDR2 ANQGSEA. J gave up 5 bases and V 7 bases, and 7 bases lay outside the gene matches. The CDR3 sequence is 14 residues long. The CDR3 spells CSERTSGKGDTQYF. CDR3 sequence (DNA): TGCAGCGAAAGGACTAGCGGGAAAGGAGATACGCAGTATTTT.

The rearrangement links TRBV5-6 to TRBJ1-1; D is unclear. Germline loops: CDR1 SGHDT, CDR2 YYEEEE. The CDR3 is 15 residues long. Trimming took 3 bases from V and 4 from J, leaving 16 bases between them. The CDR3 reads CASSSYPRSGTEAFF. The CDR3 DNA sequence: TGTGCCAGCAGCTCCTACCCCAGGTCCGGCACTGAAGCTTTCTTT.